Below, 17 T cell receptor beta chains from the same sample are listed, as sequenced in a study of cytomegalovirus exposure and HLA in healthy donors. Amplification used 60 Vbeta primers and 13 Jbeta primers. TCRdb keeps only in-frame clones here, not all; method: immunoSEQ multiplex PCR. The sample holds fewer than 110,000 clones, 75% to 90% seen once. Sequences were obtained from PBMCs. Every receptor here comes from a young man in good health and CMV-seronegative.

This clone has just one count. The chain's CDR3 is CASGGTSGGLTLTDTQYF. The CDR3 DNA follows: TGTGCCAGCGGGGGGACTAGCGGGGGACTAACCCTCACAGATACGCAGTATTTT. The chain is built from TRBV2 and TRBJ2-3; 14 bases agree with TRBD2. The CDR3 extends over 18 amino acids. V shed 8 bases and J 2 bases; nucleotides not matched to a gene: 12. Per the germline V gene, CDR1 is SNHLY and CDR2 is FYNNEI.

Concerning this clone itself: Additional DNA sequences in this sample encode the identical CDR3. V and J are TRBV30 and TRBJ2-2; D not certain. The germline V gene encodes CDR1 GTSNPN and CDR2 SVGIG (reference sequence). With 4 bases removed from V and 5 bases from J, the gap between germline ends came to 11 bases. The CDR3 has 13 residues. CDR3 sequence (DNA): TGTGCCTGGATGTCAATACGGACCGGGGAGCTGTTTTTT. Translated, it gives CAWMSIRTGELFF. Full variable domain (outside the CDR3, taken from reference TRBV30 and TRBJ2-2): SQTIHQWPATLVQPVGSPLSLECTVEGTSNPNLYWYRQAAGRGLQLLFYSVGIGQISSEVPQNLSASRPQDRQFILSSKKLLLSDSGFYLCAWMSIRTGELFFGEGSRLTVL.

The V gene is TRBV19, the J gene TRBJ2-5; perhaps TRBD1 as D (5 bases). The germline CDR1 and CDR2 sequences are LNHDA and SQIVND (reference sequence). CDR3 length equals 13 residues. V was clipped by 6 bases and J by 1 base, with 9 bases between them. The CDR3 protein is CASSRQSQETQYF. Written as DNA, the CDR3 is TGTGCCAGTAGCAGACAGAGCCAAGAGACCCAGTACTTC.

V and J are TRBV28 and TRBJ1-2; perhaps TRBD1 as D (6 bases). The CDR3 loop spans 14 amino acids. With 2 bases removed from V and 2 bases from J, the gap between germline ends came to 9 bases. Germline V lookup: CDR1 MDHEN, CDR2 SYDVKM. As DNA, the CDR3 is TGTGCCAGCAGTTTAACAGGGAGAAACTATGGCTACACCTTC. Protein: CASSLTGRNYGYTF.

The chain recombines TRBV30 with TRBJ1-6; D is perhaps TRBD1 (5 bases). The germline V gene encodes CDR1 GTSNPN and CDR2 SVGIG (reference sequence). The CDR3 is 14 amino acids. V dropped 0 bases and J dropped 10 bases, with 13 bases sitting between them. DNA for the CDR3: TGTGCCTGGAGTGTACCGGGACTAAAGTCACCCCTCCACTTT. Translation: CAWSVPGLKSPLHF. Together with reference TRBV30 and TRBJ1-6, the CDR3 gives the full variable domain: SQTIHQWPATLVQPVGSPLSLECTVEGTSNPNLYWYRQAAGRGLQLLFYSVGIGQISSEVPQNLSASRPQDRQFILSSKKLLLSDSGFYLCAWSVPGLKSPLHFGNGTRLTVT.

The V call is TRBV20-1, the J call TRBJ1-2; perhaps TRBD1 as D (6 bases). Germline V gives CDR1 DFQATT, CDR2 SNEGSKA (reference sequence). The CDR3 loop spans 11 amino acids. V lost 5 bases and J 6 bases, leaving 10 bases between the germline ends. The CDR3 is CSAQGRDGYTF. CDR3 in DNA: TGCAGTGCTCAGGGGCGGGATGGCTACACCTTC.

This rearrangement joins TRBV5-1 to TRBJ2-1; D may be TRBD1 (6 bases). Germline V gene lookup returns CDR1 SGHRS and CDR2 YFSETQ. The CDR3 covers 13 residues. V shed 6 bases and J shed 7 bases, with 14 bases lying between them. Here the CDR3 reads CASTATGQNEQFF. Written as DNA, the CDR3 is TGCGCCAGCACGGCGACAGGTCAGAATGAGCAGTTCTTC. Full variable domain (missing parts from reference TRBV5-1 and TRBJ2-1): KAGVTQTPRYLIKTRGQQVTLSCSPISGHRSVSWYQQTPGQGLQFLFEYFSETQRNKGNFPGRFSGRQFSNSRSEMNVSTLELGDSALYLCASTATGQNEQFFGPGTRLTVL.

J is TRBJ2-3 and V is TRBV4-1; D is possibly TRBD2 (6 bases). There are 14 residues in the CDR3. The germline V and J ends were trimmed by 4 bases and 0 bases, with 8 bases remaining between them. From germline, CDR1 is MGHRA and CDR2 YSYEKL. The CDR3: CASSRGLSTDTQYF. CDR3 DNA: TGCGCCAGCAGCCGGGGACTCAGCACAGATACGCAGTATTTT.

The CDR3 here is CASSFSGSYNEQFF. CDR3 nucleotide sequence: TGTGCCAGTAGCTTCTCGGGGTCCTACAATGAGCAGTTCTTC. The chain combines TRBV19 with TRBJ2-1, with D possibly matching TRBD2 (5 bases). CDR1 LNHDA and CDR2 SQIVND come from the germline V gene (reference sequence). The CDR3 length is 14 residues. The V end was cut by 6 bases, the J end by 1 base, with 10 bases between.

The rearrangement uses TRBV19 and TRBJ1-1; D perhaps matches TRBD1 (5 bases). Trimming took 5 bases from V and 0 from J, leaving 10 bases between them. CDR1 is LNHDA, CDR2 SQIVND, per germline (reference sequence). The CDR3 is 14 residues long. Written as DNA, the CDR3 is TGTGCCAGTAGTTCTAGGGGAATGAACACTGAAGCTTTCTTT. The encoded protein is CASSSRGMNTEAFF.

V gene TRBV30 combines with J gene TRBJ2-3, with D tentatively TRBD2 (6 bases). Between the trimmed V and J ends, which lost 0 bases and 3 bases, there was a span of 13 bases. This CDR3 is built from 15 residues. Germline CDR1 GTSNPN, CDR2 SVGIG (reference sequence). The DNA of the CDR3 is TGTGCCTGGAGTGTCGGGAGTTTAAGGACAGATACGCAGTATTTT. Protein sequence: CAWSVGSLRTDTQYF.

A word on this clone: A read error may account for a junction end that differs from germline. The rearrangement links TRBV28 to TRBJ2-7; TRBD2 matches at 8 bases. There are 18 residues in the CDR3. CDR1 and CDR2 from the germline V gene are MDHEN and SYDVKM. The CDR3 here is CASSQPAPGTRDSHEQYF. The CDR3 DNA is TGTGCCAGCAGTCAACCCGCACCGGGGACTAGAGACTCCCACGAGCAGTACTTC.

CDR3 in amino acids: CASSQPDWTLEGNTIYF. CDR3 nucleotides: TGTGCCAGCAGCCAACCGGACTGGACCTTGGAGGGAAACACCATATATTTT. This rearrangement joins TRBV11-2 to TRBJ1-3; no firm D call. Trimming cost V 5 bases and J 4 bases, with 21 bases left between them. This CDR3 has 17 amino acids. CDR1 is SGHAT, CDR2 FQNNGV, per germline.

The chain has TRBV5-1 and TRBJ2-1; a possible D gene is TRBD1 (5 bases). V was clipped by 3 bases and J by 4 bases, with 8 bases between them. Germline V CDR1 and CDR2: SGHRS, YFSETQ. The CDR3 contains 13 residues. The CDR3 protein is CASSSGQYNEQFF. The DNA for the CDR3 is TGCGCCAGCAGCTCCGGACAATACAATGAGCAGTTCTTC.

A remark on this clone: An end of the junction differs from the germline gene, which may be a read error. The chain links TRBV4-1 to TRBJ2-5; TRBD2 might be the D (6 bases). The CDR3 totals 15 residues. Looked up from germline, CDR1 is MGHRA and CDR2 is YSYEKL. Written as DNA, the CDR3 is TGCGCCAGCAACCAAGTATATGGGGGGCAAGAGACCCAGTACTTC. Translated: CASNQVYGGQETQYF.

V usage is TRBV18 and J usage is TRBJ2-6; possible D gene TRBD1, 6 bases. Germline V lookup: CDR1 KGHSH, CDR2 LQKENI. V gave up 0 bases and J gave up 0 bases, with 6 bases separating them. This CDR3 has 16 residues. The CDR3 protein is CASSPPGGSGANVLTF. DNA of the CDR3: TGTGCCAGCTCACCACCAGGGGGCTCTGGGGCCAACGTCCTGACTTTC.

The chain carries TRBV2 and TRBJ1-4, with a possible D match to TRBD1 (5 bases). Trimming left V 7 bases short and J 15 bases short, with 18 bases between. Germline V lookup: CDR1 SNHLY, CDR2 FYNNEI. There are 12 residues in the CDR3. CDR3 nucleotide sequence: TGTGCCAGCACGACAGACGTTTCGGTATTGTTTTTT. This codes for CASTTDVSVLFF.